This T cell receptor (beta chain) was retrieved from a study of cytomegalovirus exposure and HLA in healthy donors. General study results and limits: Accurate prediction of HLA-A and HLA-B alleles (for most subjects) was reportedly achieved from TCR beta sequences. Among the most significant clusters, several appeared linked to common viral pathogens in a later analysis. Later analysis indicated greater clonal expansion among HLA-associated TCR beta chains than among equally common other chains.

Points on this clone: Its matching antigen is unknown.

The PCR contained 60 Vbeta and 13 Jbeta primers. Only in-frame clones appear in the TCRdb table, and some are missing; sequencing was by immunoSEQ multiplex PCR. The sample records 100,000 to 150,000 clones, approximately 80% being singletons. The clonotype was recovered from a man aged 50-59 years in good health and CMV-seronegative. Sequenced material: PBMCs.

In nucleotides, the CDR3 is TGTGCCAGCAGCCGGCGGGACAGGGCATACGAGCAGTACTTC. Protein sequence: CASSRRDRAYEQYF. The chain is built from TRBV14 and TRBJ2-7; 9 nucleotides match TRBD1. The CDR3 contains 14 residues. The trim removed 4 bases at V and 4 bases at J, leaving 5 bases unmatched. CDR1 SGHDN and CDR2 FVKESK come from the germline V gene.